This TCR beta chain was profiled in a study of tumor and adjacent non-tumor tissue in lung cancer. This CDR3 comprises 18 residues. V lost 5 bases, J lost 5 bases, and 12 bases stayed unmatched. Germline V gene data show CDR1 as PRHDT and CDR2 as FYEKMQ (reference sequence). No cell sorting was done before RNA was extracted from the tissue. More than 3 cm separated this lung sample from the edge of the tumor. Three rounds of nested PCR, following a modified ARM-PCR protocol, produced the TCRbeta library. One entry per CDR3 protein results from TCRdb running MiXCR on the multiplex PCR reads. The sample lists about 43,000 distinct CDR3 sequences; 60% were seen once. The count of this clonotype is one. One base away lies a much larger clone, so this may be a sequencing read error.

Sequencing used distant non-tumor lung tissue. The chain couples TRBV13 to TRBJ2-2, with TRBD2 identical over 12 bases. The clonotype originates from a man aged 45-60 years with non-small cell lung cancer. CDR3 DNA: TGTGCCAGCAGCCAACGACTAGCGGGAGCTTGGGGAACCGGGGAGCTGTTTTTT. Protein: CASSQRLAGAWGTGELFF.